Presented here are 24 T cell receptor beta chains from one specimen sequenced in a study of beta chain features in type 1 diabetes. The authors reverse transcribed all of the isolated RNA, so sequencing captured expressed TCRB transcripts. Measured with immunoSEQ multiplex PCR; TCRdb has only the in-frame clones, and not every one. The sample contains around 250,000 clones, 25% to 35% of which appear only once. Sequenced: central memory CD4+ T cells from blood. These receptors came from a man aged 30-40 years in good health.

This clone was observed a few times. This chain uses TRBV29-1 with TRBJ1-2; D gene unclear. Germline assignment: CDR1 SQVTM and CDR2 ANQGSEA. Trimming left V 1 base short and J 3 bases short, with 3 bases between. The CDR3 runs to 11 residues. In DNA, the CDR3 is TGCAGCGTTGAAGGGGACTATGGCTACACCTTC. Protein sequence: CSVEGDYGYTF.

The CDR3, as DNA: TGTGCCAGCTGCCGGGACGCCGGGGGCACAGATACGCAGTATTTT. Translated, it gives CASCRDAGGTDTQYF. The chain combines TRBV2 with TRBJ2-3; either TRBD1 or TRBD2 may fit D (5 bases each). Deletions cut 8 bases from V and 1 base from J, with 16 bases between. The CDR3 has 15 residues. Germline V gene lookup returns CDR1 SNHLY and CDR2 FYNNEI.

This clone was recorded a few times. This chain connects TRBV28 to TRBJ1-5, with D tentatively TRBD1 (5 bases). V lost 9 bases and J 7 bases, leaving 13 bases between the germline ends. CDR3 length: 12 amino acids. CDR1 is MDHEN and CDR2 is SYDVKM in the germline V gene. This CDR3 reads CASAGIGQPQHF. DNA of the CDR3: TGTGCCAGTGCAGGGATCGGGCAGCCCCAGCATTTT.

The DNA for the CDR3 is TGTGCCAGCAGCTTAGAACGGCTCGAGCAGTACTTC. Protein sequence: CASSLERLEQYF. This chain joins TRBV7-2 and TRBJ2-7; D call uncertain. Germline V gene sequence: CDR1 SGHTA, CDR2 FQGNSA. Trimming took off 1 base at V and 6 bases at J, with 7 bases between the two ends. The CDR3 has 12 amino acids. Combining the CDR3 with reference TRBV7-2 and TRBJ2-7 gives the whole variable domain GAGVSQSPSNKVTEKGKDVELRCDPISGHTALYWYRQSLGQGLEFLIYFQGNSAPDKSGLPSDRFSAERTGGSVSTLTIQRTQQEDSAVYLCASSLERLEQYFGPGTRLTVT.

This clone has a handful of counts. The CDR3 is CASRTDRASTDTQYF. For the CDR3, the DNA is TGCGCCAGCAGAACTGACAGGGCCTCCACAGATACGCAGTATTTT. This chain joins TRBV5-1 and TRBJ2-3; 7 nucleotides align to TRBD1. Germline CDR1 is SGHRS and CDR2 is YFSETQ. The CDR3 spans 15 residues. With 5 bases clipped from V and 2 bases from J, the junction kept 8 bases outside the gene matches.

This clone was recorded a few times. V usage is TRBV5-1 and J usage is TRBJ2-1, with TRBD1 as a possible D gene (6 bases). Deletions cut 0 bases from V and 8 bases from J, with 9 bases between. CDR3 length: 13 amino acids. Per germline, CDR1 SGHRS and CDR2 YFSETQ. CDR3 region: CASSLGQADEQFF. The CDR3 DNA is TGCGCCAGCAGCTTGGGACAGGCAGATGAGCAGTTCTTC.

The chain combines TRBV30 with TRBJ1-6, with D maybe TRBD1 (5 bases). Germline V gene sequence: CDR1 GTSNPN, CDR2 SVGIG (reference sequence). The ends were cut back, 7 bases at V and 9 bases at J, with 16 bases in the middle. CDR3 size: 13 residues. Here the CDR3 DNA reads TGTGCCTTATGGGGGACGATGAGTTCACCCCTCCACTTT. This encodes CALWGTMSSPLHF.

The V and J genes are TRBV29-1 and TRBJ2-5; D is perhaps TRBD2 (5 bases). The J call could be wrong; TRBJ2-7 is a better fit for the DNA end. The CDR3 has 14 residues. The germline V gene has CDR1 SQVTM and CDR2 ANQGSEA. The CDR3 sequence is CSVSSLKGDDEQYF. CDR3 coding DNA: TGCAGCGTCTCCTCCCTTAAGGGAGATGACGAGCAGTACTTC.

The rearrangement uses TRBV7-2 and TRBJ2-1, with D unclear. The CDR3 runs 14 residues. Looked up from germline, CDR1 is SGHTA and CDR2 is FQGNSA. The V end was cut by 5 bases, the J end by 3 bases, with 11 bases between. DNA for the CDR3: TGTGCCAGCAGCATTCCCTCGCTCTACAATGAGCAGTTCTTC. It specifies CASSIPSLYNEQFF.

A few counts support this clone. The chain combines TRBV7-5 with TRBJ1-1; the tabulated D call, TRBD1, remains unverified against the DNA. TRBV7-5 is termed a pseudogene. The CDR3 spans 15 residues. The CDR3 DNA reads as TGTGTCAGAAGCTTAGTAGGACACTGGAACACTGAAGCTTTCTTT. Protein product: CVRSLVGHWNTEAFF.

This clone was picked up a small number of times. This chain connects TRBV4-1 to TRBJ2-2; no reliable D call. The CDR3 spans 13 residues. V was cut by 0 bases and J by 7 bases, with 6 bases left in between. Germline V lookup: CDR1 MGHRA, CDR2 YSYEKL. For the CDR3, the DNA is TGCGCCAGCAGCCAAGATCAAGGCGGGGAGCTGTTTTTT. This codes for CASSQDQGGELFF.

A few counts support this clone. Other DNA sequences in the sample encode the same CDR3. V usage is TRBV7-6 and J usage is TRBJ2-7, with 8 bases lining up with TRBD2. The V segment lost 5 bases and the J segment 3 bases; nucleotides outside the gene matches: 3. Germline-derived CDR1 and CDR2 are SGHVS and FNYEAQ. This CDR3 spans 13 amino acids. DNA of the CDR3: TGTGCCAGCAGCCCTACTAGCGGCTACGAGCAGTACTTC. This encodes CASSPTSGYEQYF.

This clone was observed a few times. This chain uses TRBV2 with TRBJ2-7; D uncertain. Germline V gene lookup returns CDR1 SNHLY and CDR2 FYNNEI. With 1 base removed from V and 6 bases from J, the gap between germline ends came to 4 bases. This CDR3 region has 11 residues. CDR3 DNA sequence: TGTGCCAGCAGTGAAGGAACCGAGCAGTACTTC. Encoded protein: CASSEGTEQYF.

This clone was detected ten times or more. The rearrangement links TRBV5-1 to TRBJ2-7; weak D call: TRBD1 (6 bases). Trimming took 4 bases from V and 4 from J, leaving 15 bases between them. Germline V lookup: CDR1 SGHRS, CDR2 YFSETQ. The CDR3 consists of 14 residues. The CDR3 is CASSLTGSGYEQYF. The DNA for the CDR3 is TGCGCCAGCAGCCTGACAGGATCGGGTTACGAGCAGTACTTC.

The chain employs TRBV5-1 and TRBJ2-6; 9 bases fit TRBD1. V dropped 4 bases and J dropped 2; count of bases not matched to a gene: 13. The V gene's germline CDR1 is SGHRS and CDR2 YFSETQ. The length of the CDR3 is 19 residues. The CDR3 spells CASSREGTGGSAGANVLTF. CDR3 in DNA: TGCGCCAGCAGCCGTGAGGGAACAGGGGGCTCTGCTGGGGCCAACGTCCTGACTTTC.

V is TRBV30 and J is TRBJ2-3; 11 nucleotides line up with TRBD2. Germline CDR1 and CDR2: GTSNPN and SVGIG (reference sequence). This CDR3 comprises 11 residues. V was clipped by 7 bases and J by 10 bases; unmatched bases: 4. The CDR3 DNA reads TGTGCCTCTACTAGCGGGAGTCCGCAGTATTTT. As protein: CASTSGSPQYF.

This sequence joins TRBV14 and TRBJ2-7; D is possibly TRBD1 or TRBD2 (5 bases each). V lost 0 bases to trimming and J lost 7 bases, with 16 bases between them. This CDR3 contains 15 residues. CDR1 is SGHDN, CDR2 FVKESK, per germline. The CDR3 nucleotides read TGTGCCAGCAGCCAAGACGGTTTCGGGACGCTTGAGCAGTACTTC. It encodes CASSQDGFGTLEQYF.

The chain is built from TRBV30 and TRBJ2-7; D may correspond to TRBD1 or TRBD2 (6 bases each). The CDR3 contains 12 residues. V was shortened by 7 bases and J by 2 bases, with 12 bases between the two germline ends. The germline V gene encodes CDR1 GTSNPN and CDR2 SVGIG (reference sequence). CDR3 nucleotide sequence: TGTGCCTCAAAGGGGGGAACCTACGAGCAGTACTTC. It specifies CASKGGTYEQYF.

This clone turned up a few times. Here the CDR3 DNA reads TGTGCCAGCAGTTTAGGGCCCCCGGGGACCCAGTACTTC. It codes for CASSLGPPGTQYF. This rearrangement joins TRBV28 to TRBJ2-5; D gene uncertain. V lost 2 bases to trimming and J lost 7 bases, with 11 bases between them. Germline V gene sequence: CDR1 MDHEN, CDR2 SYDVKM. The CDR3 extends over 13 amino acids.

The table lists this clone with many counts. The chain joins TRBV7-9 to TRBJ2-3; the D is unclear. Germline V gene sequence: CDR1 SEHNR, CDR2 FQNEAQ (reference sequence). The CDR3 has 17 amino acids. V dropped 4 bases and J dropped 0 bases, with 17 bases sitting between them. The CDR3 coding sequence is TGTGCCAGCAGCTCGAACCTGGCTAGTGATAGCACAGATACGCAGTATTTT. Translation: CASSSNLASDSTDTQYF.

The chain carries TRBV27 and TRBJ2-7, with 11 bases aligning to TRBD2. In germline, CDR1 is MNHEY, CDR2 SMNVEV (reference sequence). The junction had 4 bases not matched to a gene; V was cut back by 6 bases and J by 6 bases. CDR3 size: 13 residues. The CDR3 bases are TGTGCCAGCAGACTAGCGGGAGCGGGCGAGCAGTACTTC. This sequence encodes CASRLAGAGEQYF.

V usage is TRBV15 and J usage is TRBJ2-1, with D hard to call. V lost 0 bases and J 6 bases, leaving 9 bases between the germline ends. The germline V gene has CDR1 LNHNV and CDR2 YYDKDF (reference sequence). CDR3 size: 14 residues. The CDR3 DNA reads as TGTGCCACCAGCAGAGATCGACTCTCCAATGAGCAGTTCTTC. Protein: CATSRDRLSNEQFF.

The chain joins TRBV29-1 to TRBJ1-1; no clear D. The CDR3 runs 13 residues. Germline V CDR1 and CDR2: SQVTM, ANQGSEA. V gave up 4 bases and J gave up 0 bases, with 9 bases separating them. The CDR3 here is CSVAGRMNTEAFF. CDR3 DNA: TGCAGCGTTGCAGGTCGCATGAACACTGAAGCTTTCTTT.

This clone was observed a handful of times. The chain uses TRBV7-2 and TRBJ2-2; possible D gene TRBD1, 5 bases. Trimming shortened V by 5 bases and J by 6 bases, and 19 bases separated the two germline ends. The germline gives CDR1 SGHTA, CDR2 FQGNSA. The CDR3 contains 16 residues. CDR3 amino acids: CASSNRGSIFSGELFF. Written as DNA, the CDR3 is TGTGCCAGCAGCAATAGGGGAAGCATTTTTTCCGGGGAGCTGTTTTTT.